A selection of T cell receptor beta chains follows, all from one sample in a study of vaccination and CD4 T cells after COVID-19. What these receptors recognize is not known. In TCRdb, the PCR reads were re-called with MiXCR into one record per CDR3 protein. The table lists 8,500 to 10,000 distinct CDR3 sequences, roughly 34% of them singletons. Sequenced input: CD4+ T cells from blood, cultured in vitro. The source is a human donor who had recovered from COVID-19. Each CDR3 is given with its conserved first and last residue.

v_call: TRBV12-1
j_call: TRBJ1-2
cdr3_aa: CASSFALREGDYGYTF

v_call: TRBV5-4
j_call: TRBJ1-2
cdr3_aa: CASSSTGSYGYTF

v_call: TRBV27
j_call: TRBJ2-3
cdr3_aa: CASSSSGTVTDTQYF

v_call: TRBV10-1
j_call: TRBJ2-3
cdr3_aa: CASSPGLLGTGQDTQYF

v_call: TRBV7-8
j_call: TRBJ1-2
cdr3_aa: CASSQTSVYGYTF

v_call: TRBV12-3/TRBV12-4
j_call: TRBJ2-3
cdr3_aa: CASSSGLAPGDTQYF

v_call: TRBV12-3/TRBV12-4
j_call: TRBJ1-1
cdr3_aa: CASSSRGGNTEAFF

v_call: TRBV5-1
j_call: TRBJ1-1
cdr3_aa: CASSRDRGVTEAFF

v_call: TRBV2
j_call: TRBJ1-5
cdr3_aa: CASSEDLSNQPQHF

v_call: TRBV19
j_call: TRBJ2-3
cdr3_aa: CASGPLAGAADTQYF

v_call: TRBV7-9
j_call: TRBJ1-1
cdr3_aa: CASSPDRGHLGTEAFF

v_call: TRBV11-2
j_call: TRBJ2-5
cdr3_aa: CASSLEGASSGGKETQYF

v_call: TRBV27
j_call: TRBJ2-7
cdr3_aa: CATRRGPSSYEQYF

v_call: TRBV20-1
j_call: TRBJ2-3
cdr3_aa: CSARVLRRGGGTDTQYF

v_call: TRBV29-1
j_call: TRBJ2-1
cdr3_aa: CSVGVAGGPGEQFF

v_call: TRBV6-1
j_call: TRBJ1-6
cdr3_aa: CASRGGSSYNSPLHF

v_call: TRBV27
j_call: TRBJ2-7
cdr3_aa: CASSARDHPSYEQYF

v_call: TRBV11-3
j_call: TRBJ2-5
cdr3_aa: CASSLSGETQYF

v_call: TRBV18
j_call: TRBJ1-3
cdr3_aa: CASSGGNTIYF

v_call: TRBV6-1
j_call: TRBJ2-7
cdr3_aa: CASSQQGVSSYEQYF

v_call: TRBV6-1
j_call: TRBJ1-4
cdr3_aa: CASSTTGGGLLNEKLFF

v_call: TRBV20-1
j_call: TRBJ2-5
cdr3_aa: CSALAGGPGETQYF

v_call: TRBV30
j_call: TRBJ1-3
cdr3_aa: CAWSPGVANTIYF

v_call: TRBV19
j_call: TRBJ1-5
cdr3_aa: CASSRLPGTRGQPQHF

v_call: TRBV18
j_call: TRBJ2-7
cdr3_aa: CASSPQGDEQYF

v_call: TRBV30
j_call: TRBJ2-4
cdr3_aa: CAWSPPGKIAKNIQYF

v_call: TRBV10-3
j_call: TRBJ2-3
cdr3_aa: CAISGGVTDTQYF

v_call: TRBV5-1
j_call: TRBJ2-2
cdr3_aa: CASRTENTGELFF

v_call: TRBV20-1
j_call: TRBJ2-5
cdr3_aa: CSARGERGPQETQYF

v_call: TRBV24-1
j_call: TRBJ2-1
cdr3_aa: CATSDPSSGGYNEQFF

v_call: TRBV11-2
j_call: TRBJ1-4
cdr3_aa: CASSSDFSTVYEKLFF

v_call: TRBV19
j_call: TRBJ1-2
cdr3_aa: CASGDRKLYGYTF

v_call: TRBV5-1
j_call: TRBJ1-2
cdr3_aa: CASSVHAGGEDGYTF

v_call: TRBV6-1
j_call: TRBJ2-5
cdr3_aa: CASRGTSGGNQETQYF

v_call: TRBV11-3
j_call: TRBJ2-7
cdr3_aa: CASSMRRGGLYEQYF

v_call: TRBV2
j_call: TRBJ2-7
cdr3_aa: CASNGLAGGIWEQYF

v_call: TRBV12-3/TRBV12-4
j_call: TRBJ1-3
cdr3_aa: CASSNLRGNTIYF

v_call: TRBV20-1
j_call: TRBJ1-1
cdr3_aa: CSASGRTAEAFF

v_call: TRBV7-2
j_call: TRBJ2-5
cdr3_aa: CASSLDWGAGETQYF

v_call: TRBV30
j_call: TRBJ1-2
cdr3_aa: CAWNGGRPGVDGYTF

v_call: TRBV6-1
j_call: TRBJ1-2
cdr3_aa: CASSTGGANYGYTF

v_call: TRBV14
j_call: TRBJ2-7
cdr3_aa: CASSQTYEQYF

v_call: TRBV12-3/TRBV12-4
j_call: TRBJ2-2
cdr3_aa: CASSLAYNGELFF

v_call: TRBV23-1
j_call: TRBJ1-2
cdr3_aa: CASSHRGQGRGIWGYTF